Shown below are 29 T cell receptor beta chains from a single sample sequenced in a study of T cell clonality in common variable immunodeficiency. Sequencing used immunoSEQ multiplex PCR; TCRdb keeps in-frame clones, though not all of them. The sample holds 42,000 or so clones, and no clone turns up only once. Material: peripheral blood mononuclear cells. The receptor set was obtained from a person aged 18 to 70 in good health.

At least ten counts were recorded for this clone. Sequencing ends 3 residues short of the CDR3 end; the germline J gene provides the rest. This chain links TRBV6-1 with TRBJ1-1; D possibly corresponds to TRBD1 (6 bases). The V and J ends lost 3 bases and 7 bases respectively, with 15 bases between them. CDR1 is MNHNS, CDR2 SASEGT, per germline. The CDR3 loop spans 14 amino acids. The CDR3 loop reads CASSEPLTGYEAFF. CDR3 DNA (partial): TGTGCCAGCAGTGAGCCTCTTACAGGGTATGAA.

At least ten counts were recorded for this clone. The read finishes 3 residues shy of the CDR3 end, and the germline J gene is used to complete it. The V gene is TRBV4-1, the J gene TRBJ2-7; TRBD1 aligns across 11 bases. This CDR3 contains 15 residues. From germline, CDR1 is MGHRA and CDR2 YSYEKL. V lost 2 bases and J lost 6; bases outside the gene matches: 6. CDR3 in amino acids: CASSQIGQGAVEQYF. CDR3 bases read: TGCGCCAGCAGCCAAATAGGACAGGGGGCGGTCGAG.

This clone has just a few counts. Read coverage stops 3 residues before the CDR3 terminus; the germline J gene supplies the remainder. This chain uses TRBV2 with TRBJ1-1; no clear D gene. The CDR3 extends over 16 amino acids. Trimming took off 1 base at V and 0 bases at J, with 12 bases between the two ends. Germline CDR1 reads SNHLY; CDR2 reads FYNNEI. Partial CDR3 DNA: TGTGCCAGCAGTGAAGTGAAACTGCTGATGAACACTGAA. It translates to CASSEVKLLMNTE. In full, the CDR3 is CASSEVKLLMNTEAFF.

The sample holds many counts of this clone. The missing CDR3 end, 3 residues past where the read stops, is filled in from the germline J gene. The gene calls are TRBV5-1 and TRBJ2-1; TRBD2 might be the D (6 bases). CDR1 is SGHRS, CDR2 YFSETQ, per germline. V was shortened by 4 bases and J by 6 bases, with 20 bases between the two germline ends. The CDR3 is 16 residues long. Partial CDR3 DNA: TGCGCCAGCAGCATAGGTGGAAGACTCGGGGGCAATGAG. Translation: CASSIGGRLGGNE. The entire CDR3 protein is CASSIGGRLGGNEQFF.

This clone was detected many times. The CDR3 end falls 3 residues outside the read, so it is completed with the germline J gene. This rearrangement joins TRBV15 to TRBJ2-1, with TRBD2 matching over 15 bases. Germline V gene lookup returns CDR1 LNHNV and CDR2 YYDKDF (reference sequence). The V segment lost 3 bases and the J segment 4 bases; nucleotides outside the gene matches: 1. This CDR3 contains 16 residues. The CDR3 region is CATSRGTSGRYNEQFF. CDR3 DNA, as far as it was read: TGTGCCACCAGCAGGGGGACTAGCGGGAGGTACAATGAG.

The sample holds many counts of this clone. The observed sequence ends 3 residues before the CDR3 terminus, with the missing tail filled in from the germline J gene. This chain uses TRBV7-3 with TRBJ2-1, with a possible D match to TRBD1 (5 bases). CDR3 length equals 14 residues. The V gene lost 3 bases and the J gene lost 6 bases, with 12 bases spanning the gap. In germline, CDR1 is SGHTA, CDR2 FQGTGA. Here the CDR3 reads CASSFSPGSNEQFF. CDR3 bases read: TGTGCCAGCAGCTTCTCCCCAGGGTCCAATGAG.

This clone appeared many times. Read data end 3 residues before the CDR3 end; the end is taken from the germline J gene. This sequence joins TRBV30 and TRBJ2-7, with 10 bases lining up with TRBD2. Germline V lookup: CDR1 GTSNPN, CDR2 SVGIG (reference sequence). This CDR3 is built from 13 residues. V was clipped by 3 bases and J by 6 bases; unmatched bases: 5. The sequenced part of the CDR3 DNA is TGTGCCTGGAGAGCGGGGGGGATGCTCGAG. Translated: CAWRAGGMLE. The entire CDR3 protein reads CAWRAGGMLEQYF.

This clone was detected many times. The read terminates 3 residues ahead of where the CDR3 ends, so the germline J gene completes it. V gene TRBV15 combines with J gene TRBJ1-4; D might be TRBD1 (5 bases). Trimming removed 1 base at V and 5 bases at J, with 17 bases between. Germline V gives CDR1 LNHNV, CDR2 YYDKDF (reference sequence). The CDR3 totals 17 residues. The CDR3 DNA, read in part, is TGTGCCACCAGCAGAGCTTGGATAGAACGGGGGAATGAAAAA. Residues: CATSRAWIERGNEK. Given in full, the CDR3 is CATSRAWIERGNEKLFF.

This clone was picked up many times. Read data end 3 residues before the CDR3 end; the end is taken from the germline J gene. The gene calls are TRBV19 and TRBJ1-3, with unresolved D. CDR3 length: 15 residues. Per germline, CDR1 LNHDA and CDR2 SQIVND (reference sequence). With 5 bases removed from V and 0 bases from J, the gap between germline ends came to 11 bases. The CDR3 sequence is CASSADMGSGNTIYF. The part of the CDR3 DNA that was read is TGTGCCAGTAGTGCCGACATGGGCTCTGGAAACACC.

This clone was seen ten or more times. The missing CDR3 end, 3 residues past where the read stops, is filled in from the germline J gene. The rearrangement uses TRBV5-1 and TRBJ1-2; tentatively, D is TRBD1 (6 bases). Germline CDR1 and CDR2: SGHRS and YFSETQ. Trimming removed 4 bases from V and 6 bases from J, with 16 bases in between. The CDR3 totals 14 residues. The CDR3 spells CASSGGQRGDGYTF. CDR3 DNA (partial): TGCGCCAGCAGCGGGGGCCAACGGGGGGATGGC.

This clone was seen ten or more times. The CDR3 reads CASSYSSGEETQYF. The sequenced CDR3 bases are TGCGCCAGCAGCTACTCTAGCGGAGAAGAGACC. This chain links TRBV5-1 with TRBJ2-5, with 7 positions matching TRBD2. The read ends 3 residues before the CDR3 terminus; that terminus is restored from the germline J gene. V was pared by 3 bases and J by 3 bases, with 5 bases of the junction left unmatched. The CDR3 is made up of 14 amino acids. Germline V CDR1 and CDR2: SGHRS, YFSETQ. The full variable domain, rest sourced from reference TRBV5-1 and TRBJ2-5, is KAGVTQTPRYLIKTRGQQVTLSCSPISGHRSVSWYQQTPGQGLQFLFEYFSETQRNKGNFPGRFSGRQFSNSRSEMNVSTLELGDSALYLCASSYSSGEETQYFGPGTRLLVL.

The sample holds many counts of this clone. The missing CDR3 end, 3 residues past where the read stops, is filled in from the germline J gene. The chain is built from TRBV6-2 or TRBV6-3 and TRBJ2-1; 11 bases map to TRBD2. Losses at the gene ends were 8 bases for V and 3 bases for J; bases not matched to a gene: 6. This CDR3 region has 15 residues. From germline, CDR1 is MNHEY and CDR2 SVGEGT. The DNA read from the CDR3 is TGTGCCAGCGGGCCTCTAGCGGGAGGCTACAATGAG. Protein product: CASGPLAGGYNE. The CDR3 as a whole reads CASGPLAGGYNEQFF.

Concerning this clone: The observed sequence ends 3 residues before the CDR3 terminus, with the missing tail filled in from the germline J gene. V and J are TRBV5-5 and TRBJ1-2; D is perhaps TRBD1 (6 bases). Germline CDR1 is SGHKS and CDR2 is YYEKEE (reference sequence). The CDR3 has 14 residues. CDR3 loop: CASSLGGGRYEYTF. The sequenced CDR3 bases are TGTGCCAGCAGCTTGGGGGGGGGCAGGTACGAG.

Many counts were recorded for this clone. CDR3 DNA, as far as it was read: TGCGCCAGCAGCCAAGACGGGACTAGCGATGACAATGAG. This sequence encodes CASSQDGTSDDNE. The full-length CDR3 reads as CASSQDGTSDDNEQFF. This sequence joins TRBV4-1 and TRBJ2-1, with 10 bases lining up with TRBD2. The read ends 3 residues early relative to the CDR3; the germline J gene fills the gap. The germline V gene encodes CDR1 MGHRA and CDR2 YSYEKL. The CDR3 runs 16 residues. V lost 0 bases, J lost 5 bases, and 4 bases stayed unmatched.

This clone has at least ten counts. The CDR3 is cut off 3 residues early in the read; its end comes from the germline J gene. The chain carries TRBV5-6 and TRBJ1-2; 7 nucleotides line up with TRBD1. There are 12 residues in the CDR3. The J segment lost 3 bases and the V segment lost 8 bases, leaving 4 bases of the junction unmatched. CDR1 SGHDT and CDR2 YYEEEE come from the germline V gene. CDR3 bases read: TGTGCCAGTCACAGGGGAGACTATGGC. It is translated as CASHRGDYG. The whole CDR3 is CASHRGDYGYTF.

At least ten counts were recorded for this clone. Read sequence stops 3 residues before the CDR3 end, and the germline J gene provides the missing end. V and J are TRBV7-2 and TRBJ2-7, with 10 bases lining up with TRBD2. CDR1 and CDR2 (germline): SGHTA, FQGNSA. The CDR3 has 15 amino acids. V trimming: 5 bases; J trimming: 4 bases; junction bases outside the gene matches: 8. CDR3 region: CASSLSTLAGYEQYF. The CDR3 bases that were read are TGTGCCAGCAGCCTCAGTACACTAGCGGGGTACGAG.

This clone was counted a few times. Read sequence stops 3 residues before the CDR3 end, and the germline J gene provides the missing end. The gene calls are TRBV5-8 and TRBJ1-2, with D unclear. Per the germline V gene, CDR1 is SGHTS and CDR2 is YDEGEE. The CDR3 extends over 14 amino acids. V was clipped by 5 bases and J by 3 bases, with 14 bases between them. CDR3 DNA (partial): TGTGCCAGCAGTCAAGTATCAGATGACTATGGC. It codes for CASSQVSDDYG. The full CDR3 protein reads CASSQVSDDYGYTF.

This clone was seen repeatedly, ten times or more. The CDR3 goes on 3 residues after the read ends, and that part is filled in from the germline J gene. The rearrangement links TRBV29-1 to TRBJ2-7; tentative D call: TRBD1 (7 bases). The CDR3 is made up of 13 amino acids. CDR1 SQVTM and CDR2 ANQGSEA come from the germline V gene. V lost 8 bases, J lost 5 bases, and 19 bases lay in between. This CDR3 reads CSFRQGGGHEQYF. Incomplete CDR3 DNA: TGCAGCTTCCGGCAGGGGGGAGGACACGAG.

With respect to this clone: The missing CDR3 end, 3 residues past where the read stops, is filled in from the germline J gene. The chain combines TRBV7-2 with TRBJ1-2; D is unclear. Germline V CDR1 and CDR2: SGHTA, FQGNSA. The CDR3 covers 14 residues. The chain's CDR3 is CASSLVGGPGDYTF. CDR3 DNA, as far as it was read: TGTGCCAGCAGCTTAGTGGGAGGGCCCGGGGAC.

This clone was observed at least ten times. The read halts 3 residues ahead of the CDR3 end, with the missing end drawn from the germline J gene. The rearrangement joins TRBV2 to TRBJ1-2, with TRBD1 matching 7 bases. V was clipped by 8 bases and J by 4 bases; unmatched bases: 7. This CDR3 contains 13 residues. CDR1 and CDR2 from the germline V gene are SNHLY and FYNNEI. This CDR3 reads CASLPGQPYGYTF. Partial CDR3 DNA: TGTGCCAGCTTACCGGGACAGCCCTATGGC.

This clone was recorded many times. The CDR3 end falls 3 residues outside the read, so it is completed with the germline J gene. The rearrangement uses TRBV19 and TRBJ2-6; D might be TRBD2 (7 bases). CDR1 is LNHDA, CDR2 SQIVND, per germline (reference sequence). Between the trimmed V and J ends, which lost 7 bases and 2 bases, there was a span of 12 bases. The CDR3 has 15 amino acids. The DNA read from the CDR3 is TGTGCCAGTACCGAAGGGGGGGCTGGGGCCAACGTC. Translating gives CASTEGGAGANV. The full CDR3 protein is CASTEGGAGANVLTF. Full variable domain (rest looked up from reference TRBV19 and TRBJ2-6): DGGITQSPKYLFRKEGQNVTLSCEQNLNHDAMYWYRQDPGQGLRLIYYSQIVNDFQKGDIAEGYSVSREKKESFPLTVTSAQKNPTAFYLCASTEGGAGANVLTFGAGSRLTVL.

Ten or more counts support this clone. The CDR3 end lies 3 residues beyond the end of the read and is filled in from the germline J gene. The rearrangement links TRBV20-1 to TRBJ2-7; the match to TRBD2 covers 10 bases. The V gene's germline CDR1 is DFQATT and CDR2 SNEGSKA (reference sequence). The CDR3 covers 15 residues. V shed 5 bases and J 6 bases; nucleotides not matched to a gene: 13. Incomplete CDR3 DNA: TGCAGTGCTCCAACCCCCCTAGCGGGAGCTGGCGAG. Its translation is CSAPTPLAGAGE. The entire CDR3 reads CSAPTPLAGAGEQYF.

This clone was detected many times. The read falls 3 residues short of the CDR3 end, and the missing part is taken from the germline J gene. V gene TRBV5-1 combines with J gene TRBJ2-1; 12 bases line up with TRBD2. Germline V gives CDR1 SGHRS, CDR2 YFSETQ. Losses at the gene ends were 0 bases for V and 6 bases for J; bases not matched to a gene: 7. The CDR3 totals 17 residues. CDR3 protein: CASSLVSLAGGGNEQFF. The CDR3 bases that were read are TGCGCCAGCAGCTTGGTGTCACTAGCGGGAGGAGGCAATGAG.

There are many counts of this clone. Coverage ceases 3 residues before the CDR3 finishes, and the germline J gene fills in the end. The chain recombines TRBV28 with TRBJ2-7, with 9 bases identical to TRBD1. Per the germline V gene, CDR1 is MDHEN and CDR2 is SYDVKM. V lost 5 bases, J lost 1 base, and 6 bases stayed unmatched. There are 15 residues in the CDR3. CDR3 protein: CASSPGQGTSYEQYF. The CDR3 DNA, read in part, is TGTGCCAGCAGTCCTGGACAGGGGACTTCCTACGAG.

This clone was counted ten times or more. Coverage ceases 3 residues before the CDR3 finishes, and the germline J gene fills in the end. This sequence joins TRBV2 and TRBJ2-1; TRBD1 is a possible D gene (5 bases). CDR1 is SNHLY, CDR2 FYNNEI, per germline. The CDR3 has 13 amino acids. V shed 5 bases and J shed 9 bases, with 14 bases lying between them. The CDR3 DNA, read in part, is TGTGCCAGCAGTTTAACGACAGTGGCTGAG. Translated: CASSLTTVAE. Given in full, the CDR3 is CASSLTTVAEQFF.

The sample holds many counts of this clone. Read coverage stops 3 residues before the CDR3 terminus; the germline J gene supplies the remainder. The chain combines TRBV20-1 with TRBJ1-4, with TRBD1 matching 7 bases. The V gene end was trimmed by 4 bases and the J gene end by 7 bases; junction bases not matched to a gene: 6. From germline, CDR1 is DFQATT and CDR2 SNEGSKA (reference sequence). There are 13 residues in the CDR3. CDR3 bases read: TGCAGTGCTATAGGACAGGTTGGTGAAAAA. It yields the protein CSAIGQVGEK. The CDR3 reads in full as CSAIGQVGEKLFF.

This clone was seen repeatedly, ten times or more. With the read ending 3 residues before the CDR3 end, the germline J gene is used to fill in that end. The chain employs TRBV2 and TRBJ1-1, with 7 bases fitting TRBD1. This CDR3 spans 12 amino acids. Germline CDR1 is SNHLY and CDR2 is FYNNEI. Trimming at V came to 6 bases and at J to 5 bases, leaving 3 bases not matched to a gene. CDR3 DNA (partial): TGTGCCAGCAGCGCGACAGGGACTGAA. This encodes CASSATGTE. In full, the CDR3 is CASSATGTEAFF. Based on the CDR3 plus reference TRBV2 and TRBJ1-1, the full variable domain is EPEVTQTPSHQVTQMGQEVILRCVPISNHLYFYWYRQILGQKVEFLVSFYNNEISEKSEIFDDQFSVERPDGSNFTLKIRSTKLEDSAMYFCASSATGTEAFFGQGTRLTVV.

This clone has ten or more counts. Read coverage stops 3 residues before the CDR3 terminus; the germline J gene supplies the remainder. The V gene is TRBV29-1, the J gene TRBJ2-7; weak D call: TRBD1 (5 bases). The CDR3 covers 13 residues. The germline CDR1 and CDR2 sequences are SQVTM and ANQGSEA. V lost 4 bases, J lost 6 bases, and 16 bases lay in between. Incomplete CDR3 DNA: TGCAGCGTTGGGTGGGTCAGGGCCGGCGAG. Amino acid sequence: CSVGWVRAGE. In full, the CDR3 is CSVGWVRAGEQYF.

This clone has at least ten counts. The CDR3 DNA, read in part, is TGTGCCAGTAGTATAGGCGGGAGCGACTCAAATACG. Protein sequence: CASSIGGSDSNT. The entire CDR3 protein is CASSIGGSDSNTQYF. The rearrangement links TRBV19 to TRBJ2-3, with 7 bases that match TRBD2. The read ends 3 residues shy of where the CDR3 ends; the end is completed using the germline J gene. From germline, CDR1 is LNHDA and CDR2 SQIVND (reference sequence). There are 15 residues in the CDR3. With V trimmed by 1 base and J by 7 bases, 8 bases remained unmatched.